The 21 T cell receptor beta chains below come from one sample, sequenced in a study of patients with pleural tuberculosis (TCRdb year 2014). Sequencer: Illumina Genome Analyzer IIx. Clones were called with MiXCR by TCRdb after fastp trimmed the public reads at Q25, and only in-frame beta chains were retained. For every CDR3 protein sequence, its rows merge into one entry that carries the most common genes and DNA. The sample yields 45,000 to 55,000 distinct CDR3 sequences; 6% to 8% were counted once. The ten largest make up about a sixth of the sample. These receptors originate from a human donor with pleural tuberculosis.

This sequence joins TRBV19 and TRBJ2-4; 7 positions match TRBD1. The V gene end was trimmed by 6 bases and the J gene end by 6 bases; junction bases not matched to a gene: 8. Germline CDR1 LNHDA, CDR2 SQIVND (reference sequence). The CDR3 contains 14 residues. Here the CDR3 DNA reads TGTGCCAGTAGGGGTCCGGACAGGCGAAACATTCAGTACTTC. Its translation is CASRGPDRRNIQYF.

This chain links TRBV20-1 with TRBJ2-1; 9 bases align to TRBD2. Unmatched junction bases numbered 8, after V lost 3 bases and J lost 8 bases. Germline CDR1 DFQATT, CDR2 SNEGSKA (reference sequence). The CDR3 is 14 amino acids. In nucleotides, the CDR3 is TGCAGTGCTAGGCCCCATAGCGGGGGATATGAGCAGTTCTTC. It translates to CSARPHSGGYEQFF.

This clonotype was counted ten times or more. The chain joins TRBV27 to TRBJ2-3, with D uncertain. This CDR3 comprises 13 residues. V lost 6 bases and J lost 1, with 8 bases in between. CDR1 is MNHEY, CDR2 SMNVEV, per germline (reference sequence). For the CDR3, the DNA is TGTGCCAGCAGAGGGTCCGGCACAGATACGCAGTATTTT. Encoded protein: CASRGSGTDTQYF.

This clonotype occurred many times. The chain carries TRBV13 and TRBJ2-1, with TRBD2 matching over 7 bases. CDR1 and CDR2 from the germline V gene are PRHDT and FYEKMQ (reference sequence). V lost 5 bases and J lost 10; bases outside the gene matches: 14. The CDR3 is 15 residues long. CDR3 DNA: TGTGCCAGCAGCCCCGCGAGGGCTAGCGGAAGCGAGCAGTTCTTC. Its protein product is CASSPARASGSEQFF. The full variable domain, in which reference TRBV13 and TRBJ2-1 provide the parts outside the CDR3, is AAGVIQSPRHLIKEKRETATLKCYPIPRHDTVYWYQQGPGQDPQFLISFYEKMQSDKGSIPDRFSAQQFSDYHSELNMSSLELGDSALYFCASSPARASGSEQFFGPGTRLTVL.

About this clonotype: Just one base apart from a much larger clone, this may be a read error. The V and J genes are TRBV27 and TRBJ2-7; TRBD1 agrees at 9 bases. The germline V gene has CDR1 MNHEY and CDR2 SMNVEV (reference sequence). After removal of 5 bases from V and 5 bases from J, the junction contained 7 bases not matched to a gene. CDR3 length equals 14 residues. The CDR3 spells CASSKAGTGNEQYV. Here the CDR3 DNA reads TGTGCCAGCAGTAAAGCCGGGACAGGGAACGAGCAGTACGTC.

There are many counts of this clonotype. This chain uses TRBV20-1 with TRBJ1-2; 10 bases map to TRBD1. This CDR3 region has 15 residues. J gave up 8 bases and V 0 bases, and 9 bases lay outside the gene matches. Germline V gives CDR1 DFQATT, CDR2 SNEGSKA (reference sequence). Written as DNA, the CDR3 is TGCAGTGCTAGAGACCGGACCGGGACAGGGGAGGGCTACACCTTC. Its protein is CSARDRTGTGEGYTF.

This clonotype was seen ten or more times. The chain has TRBV2 and TRBJ1-1; TRBD1 aligns across 9 bases. V was pared by 8 bases and J by 0 bases, with 7 bases of the junction left unmatched. Germline CDR1 is SNHLY and CDR2 is FYNNEI. This CDR3 comprises 15 residues. In DNA form, the CDR3 reads TGTGCCAGCGGAGGGGGACAGGGCATGAACACTGAAGCTTTCTTT. Its protein is CASGGGQGMNTEAFF. The full variable domain, with the rest looked up from reference TRBV2 and TRBJ1-1, is EPEVTQTPSHQVTQMGQEVILRCVPISNHLYFYWYRQILGQKVEFLVSFYNNEISEKSEIFDDQFSVERPDGSNFTLKIRSTKLEDSAMYFCASGGGQGMNTEAFFGQGTRLTVV.

The chain has TRBV5-1 and TRBJ2-1; 7 bases map to TRBD2. CDR1 SGHRS and CDR2 YFSETQ come from the germline V gene. The trim removed 4 bases at V and 10 bases at J, leaving 17 bases unmatched. CDR3 length: 16 residues. CDR3 bases: TGCGCCAGCAGCATATCAACAGGAATAAGCGGGAAGGAGCAGTTCTTC. It encodes CASSISTGISGKEQFF.

As to this clonotype: A much larger clone is a single base away; this may be a read error. The genes are TRBV29-1 and TRBJ1-1; possibly TRBD1 for D (5 bases). The length of the CDR3 is 11 residues. Germline loops: CDR1 SQVTM, CDR2 ANQGSEA. CDR3 loop: CSVKVGTEVFF. The CDR3 region has the DNA TGCAGCGTTAAAGTTGGGACTGAAGTTTTCTTT.

This clonotype was seen repeatedly, ten times or more. The chain employs TRBV20-1 and TRBJ2-3; 11 nucleotides line up with TRBD1. Losses at the gene ends were 3 bases for V and 2 bases for J; bases not matched to a gene: 7. The CDR3 contains 16 residues. CDR1 and CDR2 (germline): DFQATT, SNEGSKA (reference sequence). DNA for the CDR3: TGCAGTGCTAGGAGGGGACAGGGGGTTGTCACAGATACGCAGTATTTT. Translated: CSARRGQGVVTDTQYF.

This clonotype was detected many times. The V gene is TRBV5-4, the J gene TRBJ1-1, with D possibly matching TRBD1 (6 bases). V was clipped by 0 bases and J by 2 bases, with 14 bases between them. CDR3 length equals 16 residues. From germline, CDR1 is SGHNT and CDR2 YYREEE (reference sequence). In DNA, the CDR3 is TGTGCCAGCAGCTTGGGAGGAGGGACACTTAACACTGAAGCTTTCTTT. The encoded protein is CASSLGGGTLNTEAFF. Drawing the rest from reference TRBV5-4 and TRBJ1-1, the complete variable domain is ETGVTQSPTHLIKTRGQQVTLRCSSQSGHNTVSWYQQALGQGPQFIFQYYREEENGRGNFPPRFSGLQFPNYSSELNVNALELDDSALYLCASSLGGGTLNTEAFFGQGTRLTVV.

This clonotype came up many times. This sequence joins TRBV24-1 and TRBJ2-5; 8 bases map to TRBD1. Germline V CDR1 and CDR2: KGHDR, SFDVKD. The V segment lost 8 bases and the J segment 4 bases; nucleotides outside the gene matches: 8. CDR3 size: 14 residues. This chain's CDR3 is CATTSGGGGETQYF. CDR3 coding DNA: TGTGCCACCACCTCAGGGGGCGGAGGAGAGACCCAGTACTTC.

There are many counts of this clonotype. This sequence joins TRBV28 and TRBJ2-7; D perhaps matches TRBD1 (5 bases). This CDR3 contains 16 residues. V was shortened by 3 bases and J by 2 bases, with 17 bases between the two germline ends. Germline V gives CDR1 MDHEN, CDR2 SYDVKM. The chain's CDR3 is CASSFLTASIPYEQYF. For the CDR3, the DNA is TGTGCCAGCAGTTTCTTGACAGCATCCATTCCCTACGAGCAGTACTTC.

In this sample, this clonotype turned up many times. The chain is built from TRBV6-1 and TRBJ1-1; D call uncertain. This CDR3 is built from 13 residues. The V gene lost 8 bases and the J gene lost 3 bases, with 13 bases spanning the gap. Germline CDR1 MNHNS, CDR2 SASEGT. The CDR3 nucleotides read TGTGCCAGCCAGGAGGGAAAGGACACTGAAGCTTTCTTT. It is translated as CASQEGKDTEAFF.

The table lists this clonotype with many counts. The chain is built from TRBV20-1 and TRBJ2-1; 8 bases map to TRBD2. After removal of 0 bases from V and 8 bases from J, the junction contained 12 bases not matched to a gene. The V gene's germline CDR1 is DFQATT and CDR2 SNEGSKA (reference sequence). CDR3 length: 16 residues. The CDR3, as DNA: TGCAGTGCTAGAGAAAATAGCGGGAAGGCCTTCGATGAGCAGTTCTTC. Protein product: CSARENSGKAFDEQFF.

In its sample, this clonotype was seen a few times. The rearrangement joins TRBV11-1 to TRBJ2-5; D possibly corresponds to TRBD1 (6 bases). V lost 3 bases, J lost 0 bases, and 8 bases lay in between. Per germline, CDR1 SGHAT and CDR2 FQDESV (reference sequence). The CDR3 totals 14 residues. CDR3 bases: TGTGCCAGCAGCTTGGACAGCAACCAAGAGACCCAGTACTTC. Its protein is CASSLDSNQETQYF.

The chain uses TRBV5-1 and TRBJ1-5; D not resolved. The germline CDR1 and CDR2 sequences are SGHRS and YFSETQ. This CDR3 spans 13 amino acids. Trimming took 4 bases from V and 6 from J, leaving 11 bases between them. Here the CDR3 reads CASSREIGQPQHF. The CDR3 nucleotides read TGCGCCAGCAGCAGGGAAATCGGTCAGCCCCAGCATTTT.

This clonotype was detected ten times or more. This sequence joins TRBV6-1 and TRBJ2-3; no reliable D call. Germline CDR1 reads MNHNS; CDR2 reads SASEGT. The CDR3 spans 13 residues. Trimming stripped 2 bases from V and 9 bases from J, with 12 bases between. CDR3 sequence (DNA): TGTGCCAGCAGTGAAAATGAAGGGTCAACGCAGTATTTT. Translation gives CASSENEGSTQYF.

As concerns this clonotype: With a much larger clone just one base away, this may be a read error. The chain combines TRBV19 with TRBJ1-5; D gene unclear. There are 12 residues in the CDR3. Germline CDR1 and CDR2: LNHDA and SQIVND (reference sequence). CDR3 nucleotide sequence: TGTGTCAGTAGTATCTTGAATCAGCCCCAGCATTTT. The encoded protein is CVSSILNQPQHF.

This clonotype occurred many times. The V call is TRBV11-1, the J call TRBJ2-2, with a weak D call TRBD1 (6 bases). V dropped 4 bases and J dropped 4 bases, with 10 bases sitting between them. The CDR3 extends over 14 amino acids. Germline CDR1 and CDR2: SGHAT and FQDESV (reference sequence). CDR3 region: CASSSTGITGELFF. The CDR3 nucleotides are TGTGCCAGCAGCTCAACAGGGATCACCGGGGAGCTGTTTTTT.

This clonotype appeared many times. Its ends do not fully match the called genes, so a read error is possible. This sequence joins TRBV5-6 and TRBJ1-2; no clear D. The CDR3 is 14 residues long. Germline V gene lookup returns CDR1 SGHDT and CDR2 YYEEEE. CDR3 residues: CACSVGVTNYGYTF. In nucleotides, the CDR3 is TGTGCCTGCAGCGTGGGAGTCACTAACTATGGCTACACCTTC.